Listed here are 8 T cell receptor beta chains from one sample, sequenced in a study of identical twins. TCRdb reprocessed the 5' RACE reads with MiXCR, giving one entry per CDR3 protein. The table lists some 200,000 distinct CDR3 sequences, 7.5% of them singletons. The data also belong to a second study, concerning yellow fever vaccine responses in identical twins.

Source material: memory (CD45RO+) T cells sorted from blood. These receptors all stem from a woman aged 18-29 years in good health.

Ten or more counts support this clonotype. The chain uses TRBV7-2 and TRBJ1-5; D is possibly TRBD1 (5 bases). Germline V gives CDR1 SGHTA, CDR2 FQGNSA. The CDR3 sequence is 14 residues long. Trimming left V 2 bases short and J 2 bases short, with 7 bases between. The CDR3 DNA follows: TGTGCCAGCAGCTTATCGACAGGCAATCAGCCCCAGCATTTT. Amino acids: CASSLSTGNQPQHF.

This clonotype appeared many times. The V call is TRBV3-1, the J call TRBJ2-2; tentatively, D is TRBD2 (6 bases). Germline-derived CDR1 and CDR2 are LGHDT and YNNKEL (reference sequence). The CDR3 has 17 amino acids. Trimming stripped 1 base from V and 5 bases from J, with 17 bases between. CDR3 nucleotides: TGTGCCAGCAGCCAAGTGGGTGGCGGGGCCCGGACCGGGGAGCTGTTTTTT. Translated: CASSQVGGGARTGELFF.

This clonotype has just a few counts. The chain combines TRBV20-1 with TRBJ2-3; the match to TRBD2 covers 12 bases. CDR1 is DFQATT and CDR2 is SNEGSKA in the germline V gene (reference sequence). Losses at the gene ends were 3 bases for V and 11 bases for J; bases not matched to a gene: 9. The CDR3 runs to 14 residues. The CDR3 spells CSARMASGGAKQYF. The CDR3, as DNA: TGCAGTGCTAGGATGGCTAGCGGGGGGGCCAAGCAGTATTTT.

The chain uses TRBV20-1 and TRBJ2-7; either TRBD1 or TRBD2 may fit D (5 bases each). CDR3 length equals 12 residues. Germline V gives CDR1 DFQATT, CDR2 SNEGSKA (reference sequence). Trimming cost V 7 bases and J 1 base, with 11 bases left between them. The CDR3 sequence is CSVVGDSYEQYF. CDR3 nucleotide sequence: TGCAGTGTTGTGGGGGATTCCTACGAGCAGTACTTC.

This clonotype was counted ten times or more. The CDR3 DNA sequence: TGTGCCAGCAGCCAGGCTAGCGCGGCAGATACGCAGTATTTT. The encoded protein is CASSQASAADTQYF. The chain couples TRBV3-1 to TRBJ2-3; TRBD2 is a possible D gene (6 bases). V was pared by 3 bases and J by 4 bases, with 11 bases between. Germline values: CDR1 LGHDT, CDR2 YNNKEL (reference sequence). The CDR3 totals 14 residues.

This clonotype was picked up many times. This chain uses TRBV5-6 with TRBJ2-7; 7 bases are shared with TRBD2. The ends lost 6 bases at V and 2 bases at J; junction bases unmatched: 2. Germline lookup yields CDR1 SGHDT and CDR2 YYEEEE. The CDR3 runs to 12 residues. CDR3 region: CASNREAYEQYF. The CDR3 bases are TGTGCCAGCAACCGGGAGGCCTACGAGCAGTACTTC.

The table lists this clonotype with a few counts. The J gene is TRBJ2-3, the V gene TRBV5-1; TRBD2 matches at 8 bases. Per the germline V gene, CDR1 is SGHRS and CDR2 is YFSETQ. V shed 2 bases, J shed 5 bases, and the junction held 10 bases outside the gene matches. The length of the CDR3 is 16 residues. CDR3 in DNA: TGCGCCAGCAGCTTTTCGGCGGGGGGACGGGGAGATACGCAGTATTTT. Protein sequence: CASSFSAGGRGDTQYF.

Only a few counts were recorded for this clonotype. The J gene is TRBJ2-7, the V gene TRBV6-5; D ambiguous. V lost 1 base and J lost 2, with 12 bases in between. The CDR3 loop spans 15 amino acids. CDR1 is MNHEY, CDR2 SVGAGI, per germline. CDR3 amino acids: CASSYWSSSPYEQYF. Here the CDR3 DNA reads TGTGCCAGCAGTTACTGGTCGAGCAGTCCCTACGAGCAGTACTTC.